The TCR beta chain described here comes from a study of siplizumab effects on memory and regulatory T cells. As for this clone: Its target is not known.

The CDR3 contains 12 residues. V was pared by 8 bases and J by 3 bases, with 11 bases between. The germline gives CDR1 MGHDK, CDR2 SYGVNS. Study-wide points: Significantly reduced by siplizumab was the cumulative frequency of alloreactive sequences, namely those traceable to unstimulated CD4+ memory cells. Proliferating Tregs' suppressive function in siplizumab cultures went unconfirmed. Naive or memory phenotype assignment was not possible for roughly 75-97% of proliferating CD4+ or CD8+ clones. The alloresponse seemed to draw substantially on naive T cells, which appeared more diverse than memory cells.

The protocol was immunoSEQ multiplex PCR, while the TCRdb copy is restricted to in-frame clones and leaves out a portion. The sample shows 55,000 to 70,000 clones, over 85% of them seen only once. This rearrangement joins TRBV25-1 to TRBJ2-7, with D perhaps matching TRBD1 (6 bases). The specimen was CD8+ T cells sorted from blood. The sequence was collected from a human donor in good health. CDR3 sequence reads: CASGDTVYEQYF. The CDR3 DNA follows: TGTGCCAGCGGGGACACCGTCTACGAGCAGTACTTC.